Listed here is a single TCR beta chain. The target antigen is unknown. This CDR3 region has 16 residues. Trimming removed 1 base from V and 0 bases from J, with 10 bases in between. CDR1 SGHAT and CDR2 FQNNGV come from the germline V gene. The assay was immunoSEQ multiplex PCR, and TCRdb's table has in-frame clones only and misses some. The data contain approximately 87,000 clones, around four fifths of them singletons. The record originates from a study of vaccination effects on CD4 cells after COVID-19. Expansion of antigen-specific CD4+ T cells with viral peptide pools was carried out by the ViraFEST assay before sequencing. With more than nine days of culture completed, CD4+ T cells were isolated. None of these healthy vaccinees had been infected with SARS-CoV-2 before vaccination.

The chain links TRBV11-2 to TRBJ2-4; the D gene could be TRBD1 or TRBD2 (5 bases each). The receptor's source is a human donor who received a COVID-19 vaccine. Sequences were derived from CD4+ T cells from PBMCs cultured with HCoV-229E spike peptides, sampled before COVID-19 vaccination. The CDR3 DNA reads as TGTGCCAGCAGCTTAGGAGGGACCCTAGCCAAAAACATTCAGTACTTC. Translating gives CASSLGGTLAKNIQYF.